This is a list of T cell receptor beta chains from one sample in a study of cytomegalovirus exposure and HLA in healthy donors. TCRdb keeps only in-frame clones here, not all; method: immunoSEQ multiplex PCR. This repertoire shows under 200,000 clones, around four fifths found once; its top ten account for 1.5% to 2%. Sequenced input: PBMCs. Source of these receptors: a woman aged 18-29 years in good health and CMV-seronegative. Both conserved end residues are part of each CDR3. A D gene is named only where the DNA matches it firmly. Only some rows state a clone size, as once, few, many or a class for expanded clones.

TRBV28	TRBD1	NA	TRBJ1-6	TGTGCCACTCAAGGGACAGCTTATAATTCACCCCTCCACTTT	CATQGTAYNSPLHF
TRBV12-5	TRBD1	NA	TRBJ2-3	TGTGCTAGTGGTTTTTCCGTAAAGGGACAGCCTAGCACAGATACGCAGTATTTT	CASGFSVKGQPSTDTQYF
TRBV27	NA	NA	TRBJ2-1	TGTGCCAGCAGTTTATCGGCCCAACAGGGAAGCTCCTACAATGAGCAGTTCTTC	CASSLSAQQGSSYNEQFF
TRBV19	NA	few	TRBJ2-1	TGTGCCAGTAGTCAGGACAGCGCTTTGAATGAGCAGTTCTTC	CASSQDSALNEQFF
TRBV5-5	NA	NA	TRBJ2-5	TGTGCCAGCCGCCTATGGGGGGTTCAAGAGACCCAGTACTTC	CASRLWGVQETQYF
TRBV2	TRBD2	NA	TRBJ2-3	TGTGCCAGCAGTCAGCCCCCAGCGGGGCGGGCAGCAGATACGCAGTATTTT	CASSQPPAGRAADTQYF
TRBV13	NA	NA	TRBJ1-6	TGTGCCAGCAGCTCAGGTTACTCCTATAATTCACCCCTCCACTTT	CASSSGYSYNSPLHF
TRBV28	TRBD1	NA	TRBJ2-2	TGTGCCAGCATTTCGACAGGGGTGAGGCCCGGGGAGCTGTTTTTT	CASISTGVRPGELFF
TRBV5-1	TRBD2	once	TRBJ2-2	TGCGCCAGCAGCCAAACTAGCGGGGGGGCCGCCGGGGAGCTGTTTTTT	CASSQTSGGAAGELFF
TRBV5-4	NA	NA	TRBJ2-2	TGTGCCAGCAGCTTCTCTAGGTTGGGTCTAGGCCTCCCCCTAGACGGGGAGCTGTTTTTT	CASSFSRLGLGLPLDGELFF
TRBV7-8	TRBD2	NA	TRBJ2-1	TGTGCCAGCAGAAACTACCCACTAGCGGGAGGGAATGAGCAGTTCTTC	CASRNYPLAGGNEQFF
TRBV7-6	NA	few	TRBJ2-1	TGTGCCAGCAGCAGTGGACTTGTCTACAATGAGCAGTTCTTC	CASSSGLVYNEQFF
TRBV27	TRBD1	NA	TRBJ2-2	TGTGCCAGCAGCCCCCTACAGGGGAGGAACACCGGGGAGCTGTTTTTT	CASSPLQGRNTGELFF
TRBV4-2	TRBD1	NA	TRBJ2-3	TGTGCCAGCAGCCAACAGGGGGCTCCGGATACGCAGTATTTT	CASSQQGAPDTQYF
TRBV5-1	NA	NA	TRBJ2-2	TGCGCCAGCAGCCCTAGGACAGTCGCGAACACCGGGGAGCTGTTTTTT	CASSPRTVANTGELFF
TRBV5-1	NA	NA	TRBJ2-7	TGCGCCAGCAGCCTAACGACAGAAATGGCCGAGCAGTACTTC	CASSLTTEMAEQYF
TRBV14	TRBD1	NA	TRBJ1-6	TGTGCCAGCAGCCAAACCAGACAGGGGAATTCACCCCTCCACTTT	CASSQTRQGNSPLHF
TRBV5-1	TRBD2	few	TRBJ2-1	TGCGCCAGCAGCTTCTCCCCGGGGGGGGGCTACAATGAGCAGTTCTTC	CASSFSPGGGYNEQFF
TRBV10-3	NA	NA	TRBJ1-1	TGTGCCATCAGGGGAGGGGGGGCTTATCCTGAAGCTTTCTTT	CAIRGGGAYPEAFF
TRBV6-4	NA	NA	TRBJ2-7	TGTGCCAGCAGTGACATCGAGGGTCCCTACGAGCAGTACTTC	CASSDIEGPYEQYF
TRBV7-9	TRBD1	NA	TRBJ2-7	TGTGCCAGCAGCTTAGCAGGGACAGGGAGCTACGAGCAGTACTTC	CASSLAGTGSYEQYF
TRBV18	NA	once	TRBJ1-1	TGTGCCAGCTCATCGGGACAGAACACTGAAGCTTTCTTT	CASSSGQNTEAFF
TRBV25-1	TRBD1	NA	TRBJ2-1	TGTGCCAGCAGTGTGTTAGGGGGCACCTACAATGAGCAGTTCTTC	CASSVLGGTYNEQFF
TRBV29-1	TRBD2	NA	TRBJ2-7	TGCAGCGCCCGACTAGCGGGAGGAAGGGAGCAGTACTTC	CSARLAGGREQYF
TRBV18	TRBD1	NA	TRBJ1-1	TGTGCCAGCTCACTCATACAGGGGGCTACTGAAGCTTTCTTT	CASSLIQGATEAFF
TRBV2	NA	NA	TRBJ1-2	TGTGCCAGCAGAACCGGACAGAATAACTATGGCTACACCTTC	CASRTGQNNYGYTF
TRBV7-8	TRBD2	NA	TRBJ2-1	TGTGCCAGCAGCTTAGAGGTAGCGGGCCAGAACAATGAGCAGTTCTTC	CASSLEVAGQNNEQFF
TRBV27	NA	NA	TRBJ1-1	TGTGCCAGCAGTTTAAATCCACAGGGAAAGAACACTGAAGCTTTCTTT	CASSLNPQGKNTEAFF
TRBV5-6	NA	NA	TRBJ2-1	TGTGCCAGCAGCTTGTTCAGATCCTACAATGAGCAGTTCTTC	CASSLFRSYNEQFF
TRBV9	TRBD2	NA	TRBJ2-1	TGTGCCAGCAGCGTAGCGGGCCTAGCGGGGGTCGACTCCTACAATGAGCAGTTCTTC	CASSVAGLAGVDSYNEQFF
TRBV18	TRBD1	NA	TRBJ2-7	TGTGCCAGCTCACGAGATGGACAGGCCCTGTGGGACGAGCAGTACTTC	CASSRDGQALWDEQYF
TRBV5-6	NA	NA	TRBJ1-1	TGTGCCAGCAGCTTAGCCGGGGATAAAGCTTTCTTT	CASSLAGDKAFF
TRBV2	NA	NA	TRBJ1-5	TGTGCCAGCAGTGAAAGGGTAGGAGGACAGCCCCAGCATTTT	CASSERVGGQPQHF